Below, 24 T cell receptor beta chains from the same sample are listed, as sequenced in a study of T cell repertoires in aging, cancer and after chemotherapy. The template was genomic DNA from peripheral blood, not RNA. TRB rearrangements spanning V, D and J were amplified using mixed TRB-A/B primers. Using its own MiXCR run on the multiplex PCR reads, TCRdb lists one record per CDR3 protein. The data contain about 6,200 distinct CDR3 sequences, 27% of them singletons. Material: blood. The receptors here all came from a human donor in good health.

By its share, this clonotype is medium-sized. The chain carries TRBV5-4 and TRBJ2-7, with no clear D. Trimming stripped 3 bases from V and 1 base from J, with 8 bases between. Germline V lookup: CDR1 SGHNT, CDR2 YYREEE (reference sequence). This CDR3 spans 13 amino acids. The CDR3 loop is CASSSDGSYEQYF. CDR3 coding DNA: TGTGCCAGCAGCTCGGACGGATCCTACGAGCAGTACTTC.

This clonotype is medium-sized. The chain carries TRBV6-5 and TRBJ1-1; D remains ambiguous. The germline CDR1 and CDR2 sequences are MNHEY and SVGAGI. V was cut by 1 base and J by 1 base, with 13 bases left in between. The CDR3 has 16 amino acids. Here the CDR3 DNA reads TGTGCCAGCAGTTACTTGGGGTGGGGAGAGAACACTGAAGCTTTCTTT. As protein: CASSYLGWGENTEAFF.

The chain combines TRBV28 with TRBJ1-4, with D uncertain. Trimming stripped 6 bases from V and 8 bases from J, with 16 bases between. Germline CDR1 is MDHEN and CDR2 is SYDVKM. The CDR3 covers 14 residues. CDR3 region: CASSNDGPGEKLFF. CDR3 sequence (DNA): TGTGCCAGCAGCAATGACGGACCGGGGGAAAAACTGTTTTTT.

Sample share makes this clonotype medium-sized. The V and J genes are TRBV19 and TRBJ1-5; 8 bases are shared with TRBD1. The ends lost 5 bases at V and 5 bases at J; junction bases unmatched: 2. The CDR3 is 13 amino acids. CDR1 and CDR2 (germline): LNHDA, SQIVND (reference sequence). CDR3 nucleotides: TGTGCCAGTAGTTCACAGGGGGATCAGCCCCAGCATTTT. Amino acid sequence: CASSSQGDQPQHF. The full variable domain, completed using reference TRBV19 and TRBJ1-5, is DGGITQSPKYLFRKEGQNVTLSCEQNLNHDAMYWYRQDPGQGLRLIYYSQIVNDFQKGDIAEGYSVSREKKESFPLTVTSAQKNPTAFYLCASSSQGDQPQHFGDGTRLSIL.

The V gene is TRBV27, the J gene TRBJ2-5, with TRBD2 matching 10 bases. The CDR3 length is 14 residues. With 7 bases clipped from V and 9 bases from J, the junction kept 11 bases outside the gene matches. Germline V gene lookup returns CDR1 MNHEY and CDR2 SMNVEV (reference sequence). The CDR3 sequence is CASNVASGGGAQYF. The CDR3 DNA reads as TGTGCCAGCAATGTCGCTAGCGGGGGTGGGGCCCAGTACTTC.

By share, this clonotype ranks as medium-sized (0.01 to 0.1%). J is TRBJ1-1 and V is TRBV19; D not resolved. CDR1 is LNHDA and CDR2 is SQIVND in the germline V gene (reference sequence). This CDR3 is built from 13 residues. Trimming left V 1 base short and J 6 bases short, with 9 bases between. The CDR3 bases are TGTGCCAGTAGTATAGGAGAGTTTTCTGAAGCTTTCTTT. This translates into CASSIGEFSEAFF.

This clonotype appeared a few times. This chain joins TRBV6-2 or TRBV6-3 and TRBJ2-5, with D maybe TRBD2 (5 bases). V shed 7 bases and J shed 1 base, with 13 bases lying between them. CDR1 and CDR2 from the germline V gene are MNHEY and SVGEGT. The CDR3 runs to 14 residues. CDR3 sequence: CASTPDSLQETQYF. CDR3 DNA: TGTGCCAGCACCCCGGACTCACTCCAAGAGACCCAGTACTTC.

This clonotype is labeled as medium-sized. The gene calls are TRBV6-1 and TRBJ2-7; D is undetermined. The CDR3 is made up of 14 amino acids. V was shortened by 0 bases and J by 3 bases, with 9 bases between the two germline ends. Germline assignment: CDR1 MNHNS and CDR2 SASEGT. The CDR3: CASSEAAQNYEQYV. CDR3 bases: TGTGCCAGCAGTGAAGCGGCACAGAACTACGAGCAGTACGTC.

Within the sample, this clonotype is medium-sized. The chain couples TRBV19 to TRBJ2-7; the D is unclear. This CDR3 is built from 14 residues. V dropped 3 bases and J dropped 5 bases, with 14 bases sitting between them. CDR1 and CDR2 from the germline V gene are LNHDA and SQIVND (reference sequence). The CDR3 nucleotides are TGTGCCAGTAGTATCCCCGGGCCCACCAACGAGCAGTACTTC. Protein sequence: CASSIPGPTNEQYF.

The V call is TRBV6-5, the J call TRBJ2-1, with D unresolved. The CDR3 has 12 amino acids. Germline CDR1 reads MNHEY; CDR2 reads SVGAGI. The V gene lost 4 bases and the J gene lost 8 bases, with 9 bases spanning the gap. CDR3: CASSSLPHEQFF. The CDR3 DNA reads as TGTGCCAGCAGTTCCCTCCCCCATGAGCAGTTCTTC.

By proportion, this clonotype is medium-sized. The V call is TRBV19, the J call TRBJ1-2; possibly TRBD1 for D (5 bases). The CDR3 length is 15 residues. Germline CDR1 and CDR2: LNHDA and SQIVND (reference sequence). Trimming left V 3 bases short and J 8 bases short, with 19 bases between. The CDR3: CASSIPGTYSGGYTF. CDR3 nucleotide sequence: TGTGCCAGTAGTATTCCCGGGACCTACTCCGGCGGCTACACCTTC.

Sample share makes this clonotype medium-sized. The chain couples TRBV19 to TRBJ2-1; D gene unclear. V was pared by 7 bases and J by 6 bases, with 19 bases between. This CDR3 spans 15 amino acids. CDR1 is LNHDA, CDR2 SQIVND, per germline (reference sequence). CDR3 DNA sequence: TGTGCCAGTAACCCAGGTCGGGCCCGGACCAATGAGCAGTTCTTC. Its translation is CASNPGRARTNEQFF.

By proportion, this clonotype is medium-sized. The CDR3 DNA sequence: TGTGCCAGTAGTAGAGTTTGGCGCACTGAAGCTTTCTTT. This gives the protein CASSRVWRTEAFF. The chain combines TRBV19 with TRBJ1-1, with D unresolved. The CDR3 is 13 amino acids. Trimming pared 4 bases from V and 4 bases from J, leaving 10 bases between. CDR1 LNHDA and CDR2 SQIVND come from the germline V gene (reference sequence).

In this sample, this clonotype turned up a few times. The chain joins TRBV11-3 to TRBJ1-5; 9 nucleotides match TRBD1. The V gene's germline CDR1 is SGHNT and CDR2 YENEEA. Losses at the gene ends were 5 bases for V and 1 base for J; bases not matched to a gene: 3. This CDR3 comprises 15 residues. The CDR3 DNA follows: TGTGCCAGCAGCCCGGACAGGGGAAGCAATCAGCCCCAGCATTTT. Protein: CASSPDRGSNQPQHF.

The chain joins TRBV12-3 or TRBV12-4 to TRBJ2-1; TRBD2 might be the D (6 bases). The CDR3 sequence is 15 residues long. The V end lost 5 bases, the J end lost 0 bases, and 11 bases lay between the germline ends. The CDR3 region is CASSRHGSSYNEQFF. CDR3 DNA: TGTGCCAGCAGTCGACACGGGAGCTCCTACAATGAGCAGTTCTTC.

This clonotype was detected only once. A much more abundant neighbour one base away suggests this may be a read error. The chain is built from TRBV5-4 and TRBJ2-7; 7 bases map to TRBD1. The germline CDR1 and CDR2 sequences are SGHNT and YYREEE (reference sequence). The V segment lost 3 bases and the J segment 7 bases; nucleotides outside the gene matches: 13. This CDR3 has 15 amino acids. CDR3 sequence: CASSSGTASYNEQYF. CDR3 coding DNA: TGTGCCAGCAGCTCCGGGACAGCTAGCTACAATGAGCAGTACTTC.

The genes are TRBV2 and TRBJ2-6; unclear D gene. Germline CDR1 and CDR2: SNHLY and FYNNEI. The CDR3 has 14 amino acids. Trimming shortened V by 4 bases and J by 1 base, and 5 bases separated the two germline ends. The CDR3 DNA follows: TGTGCCAGCAGTGGAGGATCTGGGGCCAACGTCCTGACTTTC. Its protein product is CASSGGSGANVLTF.

V usage is TRBV9 and J usage is TRBJ2-6; D is uncertain. The CDR3 consists of 15 residues. The V and J ends lost 4 bases and 0 bases respectively, with 8 bases between them. The germline V gene encodes CDR1 SGDLS and CDR2 YYNGEE. CDR3 protein: CASSPRSSGANVLTF. CDR3 sequence (DNA): TGTGCCAGCAGCCCGCGGTCCTCTGGGGCCAACGTCCTGACTTTC.

About this clonotype itself: Being one base from a much bigger clone, this may be a read error. The CDR3 spells CASSYSSRGLGEQFF. CDR3 DNA: TGTGCCAGCAGTTACTCTAGCAGGGGCCTTGGGGAGCAGTTCTTC. This sequence joins TRBV6-5 and TRBJ2-1; weak D call: TRBD1 (6 bases). Trimming left V 0 bases short and J 10 bases short, with 16 bases between. CDR1 and CDR2 from the germline V gene are MNHEY and SVGAGI. This CDR3 contains 15 residues.

This clonotype is labeled medium-sized (0.01 to 0.1%). The chain links TRBV10-2 to TRBJ1-2; D gene unclear. The CDR3 sequence is 11 residues long. In germline, CDR1 is WSHSY, CDR2 SAAADI. Trimming removed 3 bases from V and 8 bases from J, with 7 bases in between. CDR3 nucleotides: TGCGCCAGCAGTGACTCCGGGGGCTACACCTTC. It translates to CASSDSGGYTF.

Judged by abundance, this clonotype is medium-sized (0.01 to 0.1%). V and J are TRBV7-2 and TRBJ2-7, with 11 bases that match TRBD2. V dropped 1 base and J dropped 4; count of bases not matched to a gene: 9. CDR3 length: 17 amino acids. Germline V gene lookup returns CDR1 SGHTA and CDR2 FQGNSA. The CDR3 sequence is CASSLVISGRVFYEQYF. CDR3 bases: TGTGCCAGCAGCTTAGTAATTAGCGGGAGGGTATTTTACGAGCAGTACTTC. The complete variable domain, with remaining parts taken from reference TRBV7-2 and TRBJ2-7, reads GAGVSQSPSNKVTEKGKDVELRCDPISGHTALYWYRQSLGQGLEFLIYFQGNSAPDKSGLPSDRFSAERTGGSVSTLTIQRTQQEDSAVYLCASSLVISGRVFYEQYFGPGTRLTVT.

This clonotype is medium-sized by share. The chain employs TRBV24-1 and TRBJ2-1; the D gene is possibly TRBD1 (5 bases). Germline V CDR1 and CDR2: KGHDR, SFDVKD. The CDR3 covers 17 residues. V was pared by 4 bases and J by 8 bases, with 23 bases between. CDR3 amino acids: CATSDRDSPNPWDEQFF. DNA of the CDR3: TGTGCCACCAGTGACCGAGACAGTCCGAACCCATGGGATGAGCAGTTCTTC.

Within the sample, this clonotype is medium-sized. V usage is TRBV6-6 and J usage is TRBJ2-2, with D unresolved. Germline assignment: CDR1 MNHNY and CDR2 SVGAGI (reference sequence). There are 10 residues in the CDR3. V lost 7 bases and J 8 bases, leaving 5 bases between the germline ends. The CDR3 DNA reads TGTGCCAGCAAATTAGGGGAGCTGTTTTTT. This translates into CASKLGELFF.

This clonotype was seen only a few times. A clone one base away is much larger, so this may be a read error. The V and J genes are TRBV6-5 and TRBJ1-2, with D possibly being TRBD1 (5 bases). Germline V gives CDR1 MNHEY, CDR2 SVGAGI. The length of the CDR3 is 13 residues. CDR3 residues: CANSRREEEGYTF. The DNA of the CDR3 is TGTGCCAACAGTCGCAGGGAAGAGGAAGGCTACACCTTC.